Presented here are 3 T cell receptor beta chains from one specimen sequenced in a study of blood T cell repertoires in COVID-19. The method was immunoSEQ multiplex PCR; TCRdb's version includes in-frame clones alone and lacks a portion of them. The data show more than 150,000 clones, around 87% seen once. Sequenced sample: peripheral blood. Receptors originate from a man aged 35 to 55 with active or convalescent COVID-19.

The rearrangement joins TRBV4-2 to TRBJ1-5; D is uncertain. V was cut by 0 bases and J by 6 bases, with 12 bases left in between. This CDR3 region has 15 residues. In germline, CDR1 is LGHNA, CDR2 YNFKEQ. In DNA, the CDR3 is TGTGCCAGCAGCCAAGATCACGGTTTAAGTCAGCCCCAGCATTTT. As protein: CASSQDHGLSQPQHF.

The chain couples TRBV24-1 to TRBJ2-2; D is perhaps TRBD2 (5 bases). The length of the CDR3 is 13 residues. Germline values: CDR1 KGHDR, CDR2 SFDVKD. The V end lost 7 bases, the J end lost 7 bases, and 12 bases lay between the germline ends. CDR3 protein: CATRDGGFGELFF. The CDR3 DNA follows: TGTGCCACCAGGGACGGAGGTTTCGGGGAGCTGTTTTTT.

The chain combines TRBV5-1 with TRBJ1-1; 8 bases match TRBD1. Germline CDR1 is SGHRS and CDR2 is YFSETQ. This CDR3 is 13 amino acids long. The ends lost 6 bases at V and 0 bases at J; junction bases unmatched: 1. Here the CDR3 DNA reads TGCGCCAGCACGACAGGGGTGAACACTGAAGCTTTCTTT. This sequence encodes CASTTGVNTEAFF.